The clone carrying this T cell receptor (beta chain) was seen just once. Antigen unknown. These data come from a study of memory CD4+ T cells and cytomegalovirus serostatus. Study results and limitations: CD4+ memory repertoires contained 67 of 164 reported CMV TCRbeta sequences. The CMV-associated TCR signature appears largely within the CD4+ memory repertoire.

There are 15 residues in the CDR3. Per the germline V gene, CDR1 is LGHNA and CDR2 is YSLEER. V was trimmed by 0 bases and J by 0 bases, leaving 9 bases between them. TCRdb's table, derived via immunoSEQ multiplex PCR, lists solely in-frame clones and lacks some. The sample has 40,000 to 55,000 clones, 60% to 85% seen once. Single viable CD3+CD4+CD8-CD45RO+ cells were sorted as the memory CD4+ T cells. The clonotype was recovered from an adult in good health and CMV-seropositive. The chain carries TRBV4-3 and TRBJ2-7; the D is unclear. Material for sequencing was memory CD4+ T cells from blood. CDR3 sequence: CASSQDLARSYEQYF. In DNA, the CDR3 is TGCGCCAGCAGCCAAGATCTGGCACGCTCCTACGAGCAGTACTTC.